The next 3 T cell receptor beta chains were all read from a single sample in a study of shared clonotypes between healthy human individuals. Naive CD8 cells were CD45RO-negative, positively selected for CCR7, excluding terminally differentiated effector memory CD45RA+ cells. The method was immunoSEQ multiplex PCR; TCRdb's version includes in-frame clones alone and lacks a portion of them. Among some 2,100,000 clones listed, roughly 91% were seen once. The material sequenced was naive CD8+ T cells from PBMCs. Source of these receptors: a man younger than 30 in good health. Some clones in this sample may be carry-over from other donors' samples.

The chain couples TRBV7-2 to TRBJ2-1; 9 nucleotides agree with TRBD2. Germline trimming cut 4 bases from V and 7 bases from J; bases unmatched to any gene: 20. CDR1 and CDR2 (germline): SGHTA, FQGNSA. This CDR3 is built from 19 residues. In DNA form, the CDR3 reads TGTGCCAGCAGCTCGACCCCTTTTATTGTAGCGGGAGTGGGAAATGAGCAGTTCTTC. Residues: CASSSTPFIVAGVGNEQFF.

CDR3 in DNA: TGCAGCGTTGAAGACCGGGTCGGAGGCTTCGAGCAGTACTTC. Its translation: CSVEDRVGGFEQYF. The chain employs TRBV29-1 and TRBJ2-7, with a possible D match to TRBD2 (5 bases). V lost 0 bases, J lost 6 bases, and 15 bases lay in between. This CDR3 is 14 amino acids long. Germline CDR1 reads SQVTM; CDR2 reads ANQGSEA.

The gene calls are TRBV30 and TRBJ2-2; D remains ambiguous. The CDR3 loop spans 14 amino acids. V lost 3 bases and J 3 bases, leaving 11 bases between the germline ends. CDR1 GTSNPN and CDR2 SVGIG come from the germline V gene (reference sequence). DNA of the CDR3: TGTGCCTGGAGCCAACTGACCGACACCGGGGAGCTGTTTTTT. Translating gives CAWSQLTDTGELFF.